Included here is one TCR beta chain sequence, with context. V was clipped by 5 bases and J by 4 bases; unmatched bases: 13. CDR1 is SGHAT, CDR2 FQNNGV, per germline. The CDR3 has 18 residues. The entry originates in a study of blood T cell repertoires in COVID-19. Study overall: T cells, B-cell-depleted T cells, or PBMCs supplied cDNA or gDNA.

Sequencing used immunoSEQ multiplex PCR; TCRdb keeps in-frame clones, though not all of them. The sample holds fewer than 250,000 clones, roughly 81% seen once. Input material: peripheral blood. This TCR was recovered from a man between 50 and 59 years old with acute or convalescent COVID-19. The genes are TRBV11-2 and TRBJ2-7; 14 bases align to TRBD2. Here the CDR3 reads CASSLTTSGRGWVYEQYF. DNA of the CDR3: TGTGCCAGCAGCCTGACGACTAGCGGGAGGGGGTGGGTATACGAGCAGTACTTC.